The T cell receptor (beta chain) described here comes from a study of shared clonotypes between healthy human individuals. Notes on the study in general: The sole specimen, blood, was sampled, and tissue repertoires likely differ.

Positively selected for CCR7, the CD45RO-negative cells used as naive CD8 cells excluded terminally differentiated effector memory CD45RA+ cells. Data came from immunoSEQ multiplex PCR; TCRdb stores just in-frame clones and leaves some out. In the table there are around 1.9 million clones, approximately 92% of which are singletons. Notes on this clone: The antigen is unknown.

Germline V CDR1 and CDR2: SQVTM, ANQGSEA. J was trimmed by 5 bases and V by 2 bases; bases with no gene match: 20. CDR3 size: 19 residues. The receptor comes from a man younger than 35 in good health. Some clones in this sample may be carry-over from other donors' samples. This chain joins TRBV29-1 and TRBJ1-2, with TRBD1 matching 10 bases. Sequencing input: naive CD8+ T cells from PBMCs. DNA for the CDR3: TGCAGCGTTGAATCCCACCCCGGGGACAGGGGATACTCACGATATGGCTACACCTTC. Protein product: CSVESHPGDRGYSRYGYTF.